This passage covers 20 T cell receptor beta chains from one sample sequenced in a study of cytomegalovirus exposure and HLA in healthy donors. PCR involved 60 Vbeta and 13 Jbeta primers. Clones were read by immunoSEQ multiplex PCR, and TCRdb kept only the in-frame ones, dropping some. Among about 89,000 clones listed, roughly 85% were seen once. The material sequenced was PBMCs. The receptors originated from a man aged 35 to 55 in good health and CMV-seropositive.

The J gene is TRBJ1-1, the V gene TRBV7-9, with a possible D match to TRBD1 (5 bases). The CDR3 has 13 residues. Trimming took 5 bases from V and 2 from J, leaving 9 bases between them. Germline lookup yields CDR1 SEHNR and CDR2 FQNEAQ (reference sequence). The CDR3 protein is CASSDSVNTEAFF. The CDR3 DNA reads TGTGCCAGCAGCGACAGCGTTAACACTGAAGCTTTCTTT.

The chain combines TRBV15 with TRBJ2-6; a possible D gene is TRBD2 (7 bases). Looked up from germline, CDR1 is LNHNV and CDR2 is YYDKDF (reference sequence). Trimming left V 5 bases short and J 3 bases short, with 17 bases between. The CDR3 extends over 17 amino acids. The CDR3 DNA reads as TGTGCCACCAGCTCAGGAGGGGGGGGGTATGGGGCCAACGTCCTGACTTTC. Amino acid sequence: CATSSGGGGYGANVLTF.

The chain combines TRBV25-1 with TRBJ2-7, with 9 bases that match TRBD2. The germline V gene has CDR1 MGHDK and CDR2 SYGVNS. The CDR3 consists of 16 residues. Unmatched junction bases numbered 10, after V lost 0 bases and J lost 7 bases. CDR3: CASSEYLASGIGEQYF. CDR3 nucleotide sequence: TGTGCCAGCAGTGAATATTTGGCTAGCGGGATTGGGGAGCAGTACTTC.

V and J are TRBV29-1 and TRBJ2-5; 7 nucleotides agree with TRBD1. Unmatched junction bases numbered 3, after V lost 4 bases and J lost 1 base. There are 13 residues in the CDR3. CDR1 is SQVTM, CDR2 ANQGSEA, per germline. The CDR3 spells CSVAGQLQETQYF. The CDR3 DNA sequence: TGCAGCGTTGCGGGACAGCTCCAAGAGACCCAGTACTTC.

The CDR3 bases are TGCGCCAGCAGCCAAGTTTCCACGCCCGGTGCCCAGCATTTT. Residues: CASSQVSTPGAQHF. V usage is TRBV4-1 and J usage is TRBJ1-5; D not certain. The V end lost 1 base, the J end lost 11 bases, and 15 bases lay between the germline ends. The CDR3 sequence is 14 residues long. Germline assignment: CDR1 MGHRA and CDR2 YSYEKL.

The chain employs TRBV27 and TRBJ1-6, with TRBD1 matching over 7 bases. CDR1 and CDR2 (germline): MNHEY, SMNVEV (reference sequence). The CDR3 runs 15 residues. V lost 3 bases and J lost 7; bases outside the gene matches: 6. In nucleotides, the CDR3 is TGTGCCAGCAGTTTTGACAGGGTTTACAATTCACCCCTCCACTTT. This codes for CASSFDRVYNSPLHF.

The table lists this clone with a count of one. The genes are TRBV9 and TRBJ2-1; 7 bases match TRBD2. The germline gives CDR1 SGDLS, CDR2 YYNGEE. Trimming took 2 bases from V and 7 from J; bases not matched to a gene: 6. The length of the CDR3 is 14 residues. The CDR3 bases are TGTGCCAGCAGCGTCCGGGACTATATGAATGAGCAGTTCTTC. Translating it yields CASSVRDYMNEQFF.

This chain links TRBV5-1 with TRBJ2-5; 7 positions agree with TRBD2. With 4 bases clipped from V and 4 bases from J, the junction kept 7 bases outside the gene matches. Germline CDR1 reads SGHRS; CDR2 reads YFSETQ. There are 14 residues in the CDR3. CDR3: CASSPAGRGETQYF. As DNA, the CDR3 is TGCGCCAGCAGCCCAGCGGGGCGGGGAGAGACCCAGTACTTC.

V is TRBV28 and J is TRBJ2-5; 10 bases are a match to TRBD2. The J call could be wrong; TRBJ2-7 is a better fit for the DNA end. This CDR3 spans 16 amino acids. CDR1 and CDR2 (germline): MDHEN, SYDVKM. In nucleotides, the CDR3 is TGTGCCAGCAGCCGACCTAGCGGGAGCCTCGCCTACGAGCAGTACTTC. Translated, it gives CASSRPSGSLAYEQYF.

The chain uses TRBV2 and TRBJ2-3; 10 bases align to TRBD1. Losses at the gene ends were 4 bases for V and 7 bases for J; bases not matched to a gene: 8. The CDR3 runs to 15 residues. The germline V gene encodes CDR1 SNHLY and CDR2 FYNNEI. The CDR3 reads CASSGQGAGANTQYF. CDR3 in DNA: TGTGCCAGCAGTGGACAGGGGGCCGGGGCGAATACGCAGTATTTT. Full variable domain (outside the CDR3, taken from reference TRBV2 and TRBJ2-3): EPEVTQTPSHQVTQMGQEVILRCVPISNHLYFYWYRQILGQKVEFLVSFYNNEISEKSEIFDDQFSVERPDGSNFTLKIRSTKLEDSAMYFCASSGQGAGANTQYFGPGTRLTVL.

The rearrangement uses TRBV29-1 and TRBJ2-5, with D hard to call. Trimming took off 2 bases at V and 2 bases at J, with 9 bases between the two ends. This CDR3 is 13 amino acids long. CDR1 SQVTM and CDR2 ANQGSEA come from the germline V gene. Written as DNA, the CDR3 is TGCAGCGTTGAAAAACAGCCTCAAGAGACCCAGTACTTC. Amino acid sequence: CSVEKQPQETQYF.

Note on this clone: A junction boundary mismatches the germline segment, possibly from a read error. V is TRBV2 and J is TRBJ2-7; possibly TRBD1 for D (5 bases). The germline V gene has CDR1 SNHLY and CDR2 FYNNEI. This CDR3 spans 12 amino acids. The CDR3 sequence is CASSQGQGVYSF. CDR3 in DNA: TGTGCCAGCAGCCAGGGCCAAGGGGTTTATTCCTTC.

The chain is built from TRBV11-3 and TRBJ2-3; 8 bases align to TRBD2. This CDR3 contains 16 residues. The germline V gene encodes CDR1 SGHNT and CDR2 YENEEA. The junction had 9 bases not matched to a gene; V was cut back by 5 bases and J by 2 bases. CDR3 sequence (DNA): TGTGCCAGCAGCCCCTATAGCGGGGCTAACACAGATACGCAGTATTTT. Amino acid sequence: CASSPYSGANTDTQYF.

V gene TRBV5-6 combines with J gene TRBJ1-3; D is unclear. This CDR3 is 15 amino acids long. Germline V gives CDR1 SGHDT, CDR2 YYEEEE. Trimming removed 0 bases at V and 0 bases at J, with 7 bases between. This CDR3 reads CASSLVGISGNTIYF. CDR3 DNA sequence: TGTGCCAGCAGCTTGGTTGGCATCTCTGGAAACACCATATATTTT.

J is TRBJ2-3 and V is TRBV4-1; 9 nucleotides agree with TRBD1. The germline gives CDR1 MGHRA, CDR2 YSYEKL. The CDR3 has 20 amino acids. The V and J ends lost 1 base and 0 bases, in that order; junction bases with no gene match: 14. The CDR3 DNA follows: TGCGCCAGCAGCCAAGCCGGGACAGGGATCGCTAGCGGAAGCACAGATACGCAGTATTTT. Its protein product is CASSQAGTGIASGSTDTQYF.

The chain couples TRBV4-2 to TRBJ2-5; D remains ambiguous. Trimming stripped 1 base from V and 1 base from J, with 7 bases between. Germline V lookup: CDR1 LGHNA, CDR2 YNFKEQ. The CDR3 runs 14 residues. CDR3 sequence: CASSQGSTQETQYF. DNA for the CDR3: TGTGCCAGCAGCCAAGGTAGTACCCAAGAGACCCAGTACTTC.

The CDR3 region is CASSLGGTLAKNIQYF. The CDR3 DNA reads TGCGCCAGCAGCTTGGGGGGGACACTAGCCAAAAACATTCAGTACTTC. The chain has TRBV5-1 and TRBJ2-4; a weak D match, TRBD1 (6 bases). The CDR3 is made up of 16 amino acids. The V end was cut by 0 bases, the J end by 0 bases, with 10 bases between. Looked up from germline, CDR1 is SGHRS and CDR2 is YFSETQ.

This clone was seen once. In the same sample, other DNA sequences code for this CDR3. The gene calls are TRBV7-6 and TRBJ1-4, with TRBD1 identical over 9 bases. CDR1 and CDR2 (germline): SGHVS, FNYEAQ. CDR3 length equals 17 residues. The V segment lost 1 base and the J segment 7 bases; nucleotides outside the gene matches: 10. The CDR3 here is CASSLDPGQGVGEKLFF. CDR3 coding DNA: TGTGCCAGCAGCTTAGACCCGGGACAGGGAGTCGGTGAAAAACTGTTTTTT.

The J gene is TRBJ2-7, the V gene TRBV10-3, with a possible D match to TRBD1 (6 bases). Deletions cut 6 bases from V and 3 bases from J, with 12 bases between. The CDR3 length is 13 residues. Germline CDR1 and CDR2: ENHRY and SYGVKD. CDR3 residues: CAISPGEVYEQYF. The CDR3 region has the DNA TGTGCCATCAGCCCAGGGGAAGTCTACGAGCAGTACTTC.

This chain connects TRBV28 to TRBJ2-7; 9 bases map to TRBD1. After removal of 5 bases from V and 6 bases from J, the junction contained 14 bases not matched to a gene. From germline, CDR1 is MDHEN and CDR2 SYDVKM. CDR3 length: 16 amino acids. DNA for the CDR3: TGTGCCAGCAGTGCCCATACGGGACAGGGTAGGTGCGAGCAGTACTTC. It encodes CASSAHTGQGRCEQYF.